Ten or more counts support the clone carrying this T cell receptor (beta chain). Antigen unknown. From RNA, the CDR3 regions of TCR beta chains were amplified and sequenced. Second-round multiplex PCR came after a first-round RT-PCR that employed HTBI primers. TCRdb reanalysed the multiplex PCR reads using MiXCR and keeps one entry per CDR3 protein. The data hold hundreds of thousands of distinct CDR3 sequences, with roughly 15% observed a single time. This sample was included in a study of Graves' ophthalmopathy and Graves' hyperthyroidism. Study-level results: Blood shared most expanded thyroid clonotypes above 0.001 frequency.

Germline-derived CDR1 and CDR2 are MDHEN and SYDVKM. V was cut by 3 bases and J by 2 bases, with 7 bases left in between. The CDR3 has 13 residues. Patients were excluded if they had other autoimmune diseases or uncontrolled infections, and likewise if pregnancy or lactation applied. The receptor's source is a woman between 18 and 30 years old with stable Graves' hyperthyroidism. The sample comprised peripheral blood. This chain joins TRBV28 and TRBJ1-1; D unresolved. The CDR3 region is CASSFPSNTEAFF. The DNA of the CDR3 is TGTGCCAGCAGTTTTCCGAGTAACACTGAAGCTTTCTTT. The whole variable domain, filled in from reference TRBV28 and TRBJ1-1, reads DVKVTQSSRYLVKRTGEKVFLECVQDMDHENMFWYRQDPGLGLRLIYFSYDVKMKEKGDIPEGYSVSREKKERFSLILESASTNQTSMYLCASSFPSNTEAFFGQGTRLTVV.